The entry that follows covers one T cell receptor (beta chain) sequence. The data belong to a study of cytomegalovirus exposure and HLA in healthy donors. 60 Vbeta and 13 Jbeta primers were used in PCR. Libraries were prepared by immunoSEQ multiplex PCR; TCRdb keeps only in-frame clonotypes and omits some of them. The sample shows roughly 200,000 clones, 75% to 90% of them seen only once. V lost 1 base to trimming and J lost 6 bases, with 6 bases between them. Looked up from germline, CDR1 is KGHSH and CDR2 is LQKENI. The CDR3 totals 13 residues. The J gene is TRBJ2-2, the V gene TRBV18; a weak D match, TRBD1 (5 bases). This clonotype originated in a young woman in good health and CMV-seronegative. The sequencing input was PBMCs. This chain's CDR3 is CASSPQGSGELFF. Written as DNA, the CDR3 is TGTGCCAGCTCACCACAGGGGTCCGGGGAGCTGTTTTTT.